This TCR beta chain was captured by sequencing in a study of blood T cell repertoires in COVID-19. The germline V gene has CDR1 PRHDT and CDR2 FYEKMQ (reference sequence). This CDR3 spans 14 amino acids. V trimming: 5 bases; J trimming: 1 base; junction bases outside the gene matches: 4. Clones were sequenced by immunoSEQ multiplex PCR, and TCRdb holds only the in-frame ones, with some missing. The sample holds around 150,000 clones, about 88% seen once. In its sample, this clone was seen once. Sequenced input: peripheral blood. The V and J genes are TRBV13 and TRBJ2-5; 7 bases match TRBD1. This TCR was recovered from a man aged 45-65 years with active or convalescent COVID-19. The CDR3 loop reads CASSGWTGQETQYF. CDR3 in DNA: TGTGCCAGCAGCGGATGGACAGGCCAAGAGACCCAGTACTTC.